Listed below are T cell receptor beta chains from one sample, sequenced in a study of radiotherapy plus CTLA-4 blockade in lung cancer. The protocol was immunoSEQ multiplex PCR, while the TCRdb copy is restricted to in-frame clones and leaves out a portion. The table has 85,000 to 100,000 clones, about two thirds seen once. The source was peripheral blood, collected from a patient treated with radiotherapy plus ipilimumab. These receptors were obtained from a human donor with non-small cell lung cancer that progressed on radiotherapy plus ipilimumab. CDR3s leave out the opening cysteine and the closing phenylalanine or tryptophan. Fields, in order: V gene, CDR3 protein.

TRBV5-6	ASSLFASEGSGETQY
TRBV5-6	ASSWGNTEAF
TRBV28	ASIPPGPLNEQF
TRBV5-1	ASSPLAGGTTNTGELF
TRBV4-2	ASSQDTTANYGYT
TRBV19	ASDRGIEAF
TRBV7-9	ASSFLDRLTYGYT
TRBV7-2	ASSARDRGSYEQY
TRBV25-1	ASSAGQGGTYGYT
TRBV18	ASSLDRGPNEQF
TRBV10-2	ASRGQGGEQY
TRBV18	ASSNRDEQF